The 21 T cell receptor beta chains listed next were all sequenced from one sample in a study of identical twins. From the 5' RACE reads, TCRdb called clonotypes with MiXCR, one entry per CDR3 protein. The sample holds approximately 1.8 million distinct CDR3 sequences, under 35% seen once. The sample was cord blood. These TCRs come from a newborn girl in good health.

The chain uses TRBV4-1 and TRBJ2-1; D assignment may be TRBD1 or TRBD2 (6 bases each). V lost 10 bases to trimming and J lost 6 bases, with 22 bases between them. Germline assignment: CDR1 MGHRA and CDR2 YSYEKL. The CDR3 totals 15 residues. The CDR3 nucleotides are TGCGCCACCTCCTACCGAGGGGGGCCCAGCAATGAGCAGTTCTTC. Translated: CATSYRGGPSNEQFF.

In its sample, this clonotype was seen a few times. The chain couples TRBV29-1 to TRBJ1-2, with a possible D match to TRBD1 (5 bases). Trimming took 3 bases from V and 4 from J, leaving 12 bases between them. The V gene's germline CDR1 is SQVTM and CDR2 ANQGSEA. This CDR3 is 13 amino acids long. CDR3 sequence: CSVDRSGLYGYTF. CDR3 bases: TGCAGCGTTGATCGGTCGGGGCTCTATGGCTACACCTTC.

The V and J genes are TRBV15 and TRBJ2-1, with D possibly being TRBD2 (6 bases). Looked up from germline, CDR1 is LNHNV and CDR2 is YYDKDF (reference sequence). This CDR3 comprises 15 residues. V was trimmed by 3 bases and J by 4 bases, leaving 13 bases between them. The CDR3, as DNA: TGTGCCACCAGCAGCCGGGACTTCTTTTACAATGAGCAGTTCTTC. Amino acid sequence: CATSSRDFFYNEQFF.

This clonotype was detected ten times or more. J is TRBJ1-5 and V is TRBV9, with 9 bases aligning to TRBD1. V lost 3 bases, J lost 5 bases, and 0 bases stayed unmatched. The CDR3 spans 13 residues. Germline V lookup: CDR1 SGDLS, CDR2 YYNGEE. The CDR3 reads CASSGQGDQPQHF. CDR3 nucleotides: TGTGCCAGCAGCGGACAGGGGGATCAGCCCCAGCATTTT.

This clonotype showed up just a few times. The V and J genes are TRBV20-1 and TRBJ2-1, with 7 positions matching TRBD2. Germline assignment: CDR1 DFQATT and CDR2 SNEGSKA (reference sequence). The junction had 13 bases not matched to a gene; V was cut back by 0 bases and J by 8 bases. This CDR3 comprises 16 residues. CDR3 in amino acids: CSARDNPPTSNHEQFF. The CDR3, as DNA: TGCAGTGCTAGAGATAACCCCCCGACTAGCAACCATGAGCAGTTCTTC.

Concerning this clonotype: Its ends do not fully match the called genes, so a read error is possible. The chain employs TRBV20-1 and TRBJ2-1, with D perhaps matching TRBD1 or TRBD2 (6 bases each). The CDR3 spans 13 residues. Germline V gene sequence: CDR1 DFQATT, CDR2 SNEGSKA (reference sequence). This chain's CDR3 is CVFVGGSYNGQFF. CDR3 sequence (DNA): TGCGTCTTCGTGGGGGGCTCCTACAATGGGCAGTTCTTC.

The sample holds a few counts of this clonotype. The V gene is TRBV3-1, the J gene TRBJ1-2; no definite D call. The ends were cut back, 1 base at V and 0 bases at J, with 12 bases in the middle. Germline assignment: CDR1 LGHDT and CDR2 YNNKEL (reference sequence). This CDR3 contains 16 residues. The CDR3, as DNA: TGTGCCAGCAGCCAAGTTACGGGTCGAGCTAACTATGGCTACACCTTC. Encoded protein: CASSQVTGRANYGYTF.

This chain joins TRBV11-1 and TRBJ2-7; 9 bases align to TRBD2. This CDR3 comprises 15 residues. Germline values: CDR1 SGHAT, CDR2 FQDESV (reference sequence). Trimming took 4 bases from V and 7 from J; bases not matched to a gene: 11. The CDR3 loop is CASSSSGRTYNEQYF. DNA of the CDR3: TGTGCCAGCAGCTCGAGCGGGAGGACCTACAATGAGCAGTACTTC.

CDR3 protein: CASSEYLDRSYGYTF. In nucleotides, the CDR3 is TGTGCCAGCAGTGAATATTTGGACCGCTCCTATGGCTACACCTTC. The chain links TRBV6-1 to TRBJ1-2; no definite D call. V lost 2 bases and J 4 bases, leaving 14 bases between the germline ends. CDR1 and CDR2 (germline): MNHNS, SASEGT. The CDR3 loop spans 15 amino acids.

This chain uses TRBV12-3 or TRBV12-4 with TRBJ2-4; possibly TRBD1 for D (5 bases). Trimming shortened V by 8 bases and J by 1 base, and 24 bases separated the two germline ends. This CDR3 is 18 amino acids long. This chain's CDR3 is CASRPLQGRGRAKNIQYF. CDR3 sequence (DNA): TGTGCCAGCCGTCCCCTCCAGGGAAGGGGAAGGGCCAAAAACATTCAGTACTTC.

The chain combines TRBV20-1 with TRBJ2-5; 9 nucleotides line up with TRBD2. Germline V gives CDR1 DFQATT, CDR2 SNEGSKA (reference sequence). Losses at the gene ends were 6 bases for V and 2 bases for J; bases not matched to a gene: 1. This CDR3 comprises 12 residues. The CDR3 DNA follows: TGCAGTGCGGCGGGGGGGCAAGAGACCCAGTACTTC. It codes for CSAAGGQETQYF.

This clonotype was detected a few times. V and J are TRBV2 and TRBJ1-5; D unresolved. CDR1 and CDR2 (germline): SNHLY, FYNNEI. V gave up 5 bases and J gave up 3 bases, with 8 bases separating them. The CDR3 has 13 residues. DNA of the CDR3: TGTGCCAGCAGTATAGACCTCAATCAGCCCCAGCATTTT. Translated: CASSIDLNQPQHF.

The J gene is TRBJ2-1, the V gene TRBV20-1, with TRBD2 matching 13 bases. This CDR3 region has 17 residues. Germline loops: CDR1 DFQATT, CDR2 SNEGSKA (reference sequence). Trimming removed 7 bases from V and 1 base from J; junction bases left unmatched: 10. CDR3: CSGHGTSGMGSYNEQFF. The CDR3 nucleotides read TGCAGTGGCCACGGGACTAGCGGGATGGGGTCCTACAATGAGCAGTTCTTC.

This clonotype has more than one count but fewer than ten. This sequence joins TRBV6-1 and TRBJ2-4; 7 nucleotides agree with TRBD2. J gave up 13 bases and V 3 bases, and 6 bases lay outside the gene matches. Germline V CDR1 and CDR2: MNHNS, SASEGT. This CDR3 region has 12 residues. The CDR3 spells CASSETSNEQYF. CDR3 nucleotide sequence: TGTGCCAGCAGTGAGACTAGCAATGAGCAGTACTTC.

This clonotype has a handful of counts. The rearrangement links TRBV20-1 to TRBJ1-1; D is unclear. Trimming took off 3 bases at V and 8 bases at J, with 16 bases between the two ends. The CDR3 length is 13 residues. Germline assignment: CDR1 DFQATT and CDR2 SNEGSKA (reference sequence). The CDR3 protein is CSASAGEGYEAFF. Here the CDR3 DNA reads TGCAGTGCTAGCGCCGGGGAGGGTTACGAAGCTTTCTTT.

This chain joins TRBV7-8 and TRBJ1-2, with D hard to call. Deletions cut 10 bases from V and 7 bases from J, with 16 bases between. Germline CDR1 and CDR2: SGHVS and FQNEAQ. The CDR3 spans 12 residues. CDR3 sequence: CATKPYMGGYTF. In DNA form, the CDR3 reads TGTGCCACCAAACCTTACATGGGTGGCTACACCTTC.

This clonotype has just a few counts. The chain carries TRBV20-1 and TRBJ2-5; D is undetermined. Trimming took 0 bases from V and 2 from J, leaving 10 bases between them. CDR1 is DFQATT and CDR2 is SNEGSKA in the germline V gene (reference sequence). The CDR3 consists of 14 residues. The CDR3 here is CSARDTFGQETQYF. Here the CDR3 DNA reads TGCAGTGCTAGAGACACATTCGGGCAAGAGACCCAGTACTTC.

The chain joins TRBV28 to TRBJ2-7; the match to TRBD1 covers 10 bases. The length of the CDR3 is 15 residues. Trimming removed 1 base from V and 6 bases from J; junction bases left unmatched: 6. The germline CDR1 and CDR2 sequences are MDHEN and SYDVKM. CDR3 coding DNA: TGTGCCAGCAGTTTATTGAGACAGGGGGCTTTCGAGCAGTACTTC. Translation: CASSLLRQGAFEQYF.

V usage is TRBV5-1 and J usage is TRBJ2-1; 13 bases align to TRBD2. The CDR3 covers 16 residues. Germline values: CDR1 SGHRS, CDR2 YFSETQ. J gave up 4 bases and V 4 bases, and 5 bases lay outside the gene matches. CDR3 region: CASSPLTSGRYNEQFF. Here the CDR3 DNA reads TGCGCCAGCAGCCCACTGACTAGCGGGAGGTACAATGAGCAGTTCTTC.

This chain joins TRBV11-2 and TRBJ2-5; 12 nucleotides match TRBD2. The CDR3 spans 16 residues. The V and J ends lost 1 base and 11 bases, in that order; junction bases with no gene match: 11. Germline V gene lookup returns CDR1 SGHAT and CDR2 FQNNGV. CDR3 region: CASSLGLAGGPQEQYF. The CDR3 nucleotides read TGTGCCAGCAGCTTAGGTCTAGCGGGAGGGCCCCAGGAGCAGTACTTC. Drawing the rest from reference TRBV11-2 and TRBJ2-5, the complete variable domain is EAGVAQSPRYKIIEKRQSVAFWCNPISGHATLYWYQQILGQGPKLLIQFQNNGVVDDSQLPKDRFSAERLKGVDSTLKIQPAKLEDSAVYLCASSLGLAGGPQEQYFGPGTRLLVL.

This clonotype came up a few times. The rearrangement joins TRBV5-1 to TRBJ2-5; 8 nucleotides match TRBD1. This CDR3 spans 14 amino acids. Germline assignment: CDR1 SGHRS and CDR2 YFSETQ. Trimming took 1 base from V and 11 from J; bases not matched to a gene: 10. Here the CDR3 DNA reads TGCGCCAGCAGCTTGAGAGACAGGGGCGATGAGCAGTACTTC. Translating gives CASSLRDRGDEQYF.